This TCR beta chain was identified during a study of blood T cell repertoires in COVID-19. Measured with immunoSEQ multiplex PCR; TCRdb has only the in-frame clones, and not every one. Here the sample spans approximately 290,000 clones, approximately 89% being singletons. The CDR3 is made up of 15 amino acids. The germline gives CDR1 SGHVS, CDR2 FQNEAQ. Deletions cut 1 base from V and 1 base from J, with 9 bases between. The source is a woman in her sixties with acute or convalescent COVID-19. The sample taken for sequencing was peripheral blood. This chain uses TRBV7-8 with TRBJ2-3; TRBD1 is a possible D gene (6 bases). The CDR3 protein is CASSLDEGGTDTQYF. CDR3 DNA: TGTGCCAGCAGCTTAGACGAGGGGGGCACAGATACGCAGTATTTT. The whole variable domain, filled in from reference TRBV7-8 and TRBJ2-3, reads GAGVSQSPRYKVAKRGQDVALRCDPISGHVSLFWYQQALGQGPEFLTYFQNEAQLDKSGLPSDRFFAERPEGSVSTLKIQRTQQEDSAVYLCASSLDEGGTDTQYFGPGTRLTVL.